This TCR beta chain stems from a study of shared clonotypes between healthy human individuals. CDR3 length equals 14 residues. The V end was cut by 3 bases, the J end by 8 bases, with 17 bases between. The germline V gene encodes CDR1 SQVTM and CDR2 ANQGSEA. Naivety among CD8 cells was defined by CD45RO negativity and positive CCR7 selection, thereby excluding terminally differentiated effector memory CD45RA+ cells. The study drew its donors from healthy HIV-negative adults without recent acute infections or vaccinations. Data came from immunoSEQ multiplex PCR; TCRdb stores just in-frame clones and leaves some out. This table holds hundreds of thousands of clones, approximately 96% found once.

What was sequenced was naive CD8+ T cells sorted from blood. The receptor was derived from a woman aged 30 to 39 in good health. The V call is TRBV29-1, the J call TRBJ2-1, with D perhaps TRBD2 (6 bases). CDR3 DNA sequence: TGCAGCGTTGATATCGGGAGAATGGCAGATGAGCAGTTCTTC. Translation gives CSVDIGRMADEQFF.